This T cell receptor (beta chain) was identified during a study of T-cell memory formation after mild COVID-19. As regards this clonotype: What it binds is not known.

The V gene lost 0 bases and the J gene lost 2 bases, with 11 bases spanning the gap. Germline V gene data show CDR1 as MNHEY and CDR2 as SVGAGI. The CDR3 runs 16 residues. Overall study results and limits: Those CD4+ clones that contracted were mainly in CM and EM (CD8+ ones in EMRA).

One entry per CDR3 protein results from TCRdb running MiXCR on the 5' RACE reads. In the table there are hundreds of thousands of distinct CDR3 sequences, about 23% of which are singletons. The chain recombines TRBV6-5 with TRBJ2-1; TRBD1 or TRBD2 may be the D gene (6 bases each). The source is an adult woman who had mild COVID-19 (a few samples of this study predate the infection). Cell type and time point are not known. The sequenced sample was PBMCs or a T cell subset sorted from them (not recorded which). As DNA, the CDR3 is TGTGCCAGCAGTTACTCGAGGGGGGAAGCCTACAATGAGCAGTTCTTC. This codes for CASSYSRGEAYNEQFF.